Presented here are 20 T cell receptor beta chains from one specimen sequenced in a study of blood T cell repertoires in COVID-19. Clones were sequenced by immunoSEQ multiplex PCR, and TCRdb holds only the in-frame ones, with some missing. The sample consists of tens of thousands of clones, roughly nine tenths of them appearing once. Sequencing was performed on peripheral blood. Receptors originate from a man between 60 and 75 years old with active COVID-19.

CDR3 nucleotide sequence: TGTGCCAGCAGTTTATTGGGCAGGGGGGCCAAAAACATTCAGTACTTC. It specifies CASSLLGRGAKNIQYF. The chain couples TRBV28 to TRBJ2-4, with 7 bases aligning to TRBD1. This CDR3 spans 16 amino acids. V dropped 1 base and J dropped 1; count of bases not matched to a gene: 4. Germline loops: CDR1 MDHEN, CDR2 SYDVKM.

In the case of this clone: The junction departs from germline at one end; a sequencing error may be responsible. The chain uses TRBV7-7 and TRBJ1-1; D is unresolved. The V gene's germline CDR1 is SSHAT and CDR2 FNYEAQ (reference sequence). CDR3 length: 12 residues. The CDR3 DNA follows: TGTGCTAGCAGCCCTCGTAACACTGAAGCTTTCTTT. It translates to CASSPRNTEAFF.

CDR3 in amino acids: CASSLRQGVEDTQYF. As DNA, the CDR3 is TGTGCCAGCTCACTACGACAGGGCGTTGAAGATACGCAGTATTTT. The chain is built from TRBV18 and TRBJ2-3; 7 positions match TRBD1. V was clipped by 4 bases and J by 5 bases; unmatched bases: 9. Germline V gene sequence: CDR1 KGHSH, CDR2 LQKENI. This CDR3 contains 15 residues. The variable domain in full, with the rest retrieved from reference TRBV18 and TRBJ2-3, is NAGVMQNPRHLVRRRGQEARLRCSPMKGHSHVYWYRQLPEEGLKFMVYLQKENIIDESGMPKERFSAEFPKEGPSILRIQQVVRGDSAAYFCASSLRQGVEDTQYFGPGTRLTVL.

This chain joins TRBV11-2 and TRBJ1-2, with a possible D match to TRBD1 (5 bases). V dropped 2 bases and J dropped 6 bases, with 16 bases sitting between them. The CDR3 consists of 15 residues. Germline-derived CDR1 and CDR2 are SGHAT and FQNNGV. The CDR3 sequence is CASSLQGSPTHGYTF. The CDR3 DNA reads TGTGCCAGCAGCTTACAGGGTAGTCCAACGCATGGCTACACCTTC.

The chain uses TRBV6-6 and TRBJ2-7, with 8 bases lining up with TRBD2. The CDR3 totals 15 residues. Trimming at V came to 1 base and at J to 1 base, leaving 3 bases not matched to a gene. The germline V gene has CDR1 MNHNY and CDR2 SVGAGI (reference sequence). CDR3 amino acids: CASSYYERGSYEQYF. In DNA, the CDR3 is TGTGCCAGCAGTTACTACGAGCGGGGGTCCTACGAGCAGTACTTC.

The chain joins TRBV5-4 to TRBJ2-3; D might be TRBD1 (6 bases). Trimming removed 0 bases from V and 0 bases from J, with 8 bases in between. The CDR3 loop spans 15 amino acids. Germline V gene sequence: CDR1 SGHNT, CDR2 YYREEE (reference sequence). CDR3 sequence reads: CASSLGRGSTDTQYF. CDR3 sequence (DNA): TGTGCCAGCAGCTTGGGCAGGGGAAGCACAGATACGCAGTATTTT.

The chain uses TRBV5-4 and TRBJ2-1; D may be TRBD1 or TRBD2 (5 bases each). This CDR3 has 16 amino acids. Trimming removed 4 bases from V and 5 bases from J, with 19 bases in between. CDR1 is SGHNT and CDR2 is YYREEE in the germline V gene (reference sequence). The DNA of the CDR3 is TGTGCCAGCAGCCTGGGGGTAGCCACCAGGGACAATGAGCAGTTCTTC. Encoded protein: CASSLGVATRDNEQFF.

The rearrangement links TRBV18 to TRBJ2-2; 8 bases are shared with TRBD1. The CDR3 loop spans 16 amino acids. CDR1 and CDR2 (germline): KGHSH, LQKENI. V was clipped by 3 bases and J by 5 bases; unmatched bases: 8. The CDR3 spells CASSPNQGARTGELFF. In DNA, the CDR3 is TGTGCCAGCTCACCCAATCAGGGGGCTCGGACCGGGGAGCTGTTTTTT.

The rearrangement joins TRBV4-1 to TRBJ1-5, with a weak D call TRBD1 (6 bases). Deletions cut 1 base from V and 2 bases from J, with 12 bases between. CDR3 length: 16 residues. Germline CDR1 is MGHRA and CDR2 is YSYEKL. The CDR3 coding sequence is TGCGCCAGCAGCCAAGTACAGGGTCGTGGCAATCAGCCCCAGCATTTT. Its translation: CASSQVQGRGNQPQHF.

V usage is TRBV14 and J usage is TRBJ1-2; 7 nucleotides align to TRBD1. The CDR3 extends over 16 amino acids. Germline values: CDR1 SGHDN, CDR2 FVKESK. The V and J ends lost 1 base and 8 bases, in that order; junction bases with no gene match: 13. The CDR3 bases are TGTGCCAGCAGCCAAGGGACAGGCATTGCCTCGGGAGGCTACACCTTC. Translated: CASSQGTGIASGGYTF.

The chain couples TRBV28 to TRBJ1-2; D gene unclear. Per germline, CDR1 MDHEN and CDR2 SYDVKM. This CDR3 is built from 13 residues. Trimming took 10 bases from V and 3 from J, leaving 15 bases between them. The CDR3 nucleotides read TGTGCCACCCGAAGCTACTCTGACTATGGCTACACCTTC. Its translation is CATRSYSDYGYTF.

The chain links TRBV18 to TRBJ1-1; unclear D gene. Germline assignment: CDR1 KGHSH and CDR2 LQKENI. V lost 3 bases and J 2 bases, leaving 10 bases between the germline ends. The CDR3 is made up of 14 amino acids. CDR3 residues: CASSPPPGNTEAFF. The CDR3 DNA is TGTGCCAGCTCACCCCCCCCGGGAAACACTGAAGCTTTCTTT.

The CDR3 loop reads CASKDRVDNSPLHF. The DNA of the CDR3 is TGTGCCAGTAAAGACAGGGTCGATAATTCACCCCTCCACTTT. The chain has TRBV19 and TRBJ1-6, with 7 nucleotides matching TRBD1. Germline V gene lookup returns CDR1 LNHDA and CDR2 SQIVND (reference sequence). The CDR3 loop spans 14 amino acids. J gave up 5 bases and V 7 bases, and 5 bases lay outside the gene matches.

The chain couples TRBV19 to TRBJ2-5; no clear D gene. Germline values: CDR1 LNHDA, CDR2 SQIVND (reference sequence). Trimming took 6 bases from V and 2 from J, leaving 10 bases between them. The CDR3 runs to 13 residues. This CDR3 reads CASSTPEQETQYF. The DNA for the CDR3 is TGTGCCAGTAGCACTCCCGAACAAGAGACCCAGTACTTC.

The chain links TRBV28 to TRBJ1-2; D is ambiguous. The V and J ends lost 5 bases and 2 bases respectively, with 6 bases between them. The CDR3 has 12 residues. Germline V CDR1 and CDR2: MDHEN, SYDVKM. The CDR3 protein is CASSARNYGYTF. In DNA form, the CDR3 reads TGTGCCAGCAGTGCCAGGAACTATGGCTACACCTTC.

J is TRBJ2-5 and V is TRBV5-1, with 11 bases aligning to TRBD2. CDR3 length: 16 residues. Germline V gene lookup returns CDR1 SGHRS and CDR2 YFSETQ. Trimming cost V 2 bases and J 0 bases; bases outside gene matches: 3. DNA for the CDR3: TGCGCCAGCAGCTTATCTAGCGGGGGGTACCAAGAGACCCAGTACTTC. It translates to CASSLSSGGYQETQYF.

CDR3 DNA: TGTGCCAGCAGTTACTTGGCCACCCAAGAGACCCAGTACTTC. It yields the protein CASSYLATQETQYF. The chain uses TRBV6-5 and TRBJ2-5; D remains unclear. The CDR3 runs to 14 residues. V lost 1 base, J lost 1 base, and 7 bases lay in between. In germline, CDR1 is MNHEY, CDR2 SVGAGI.

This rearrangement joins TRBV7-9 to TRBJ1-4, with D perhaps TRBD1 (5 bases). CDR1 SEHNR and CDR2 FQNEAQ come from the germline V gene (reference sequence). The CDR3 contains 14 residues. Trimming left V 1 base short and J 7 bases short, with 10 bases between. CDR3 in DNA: TGTGCCAGCAGCTTAGGGGCAGGGCCTGAAAAACTGTTTTTT. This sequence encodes CASSLGAGPEKLFF.

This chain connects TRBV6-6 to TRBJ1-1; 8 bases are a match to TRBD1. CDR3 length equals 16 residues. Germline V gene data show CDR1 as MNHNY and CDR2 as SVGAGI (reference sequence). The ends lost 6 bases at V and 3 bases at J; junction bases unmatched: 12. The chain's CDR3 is CASSFPRGRLDTEAFF. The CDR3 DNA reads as TGTGCCAGCAGCTTCCCCAGGGGGCGGTTGGACACTGAAGCTTTCTTT.

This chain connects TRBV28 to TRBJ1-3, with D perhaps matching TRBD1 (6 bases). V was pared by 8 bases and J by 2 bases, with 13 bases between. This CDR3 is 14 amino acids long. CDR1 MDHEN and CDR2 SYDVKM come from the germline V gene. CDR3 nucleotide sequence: TGTGCCAGCGCTAATCAGGGGACTGGAAACACCATATATTTT. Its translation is CASANQGTGNTIYF.